The rows below give T cell receptor beta chains drawn from one sample of a study of blood T cell repertoires in COVID-19. Produced via immunoSEQ multiplex PCR; TCRdb's table is partial and in-frame only. This repertoire shows 50,000 to 75,000 clones, roughly 78% found once; its top ten account for under 4%. The sample was peripheral blood. These receptors were obtained from a man aged 55-75 years with acute or convalescent COVID-19. Both conserved end residues are part of each CDR3. A D gene is named only where the DNA matches it firmly. Only some rows state a clone size, as once, few, many or a class for expanded clones.

v_call	cdr3_length	clone_size	d_call	j_call	cdr3_nt	cdr3_aa
TRBV24-1	15	.	TRBD2	TRBJ2-5	TGTGCCACCAGTGATTCGACTAGCGGAGGAGAGACCCAGTACTTC	CATSDSTSGGETQYF
TRBV7-2	13	.	.	TRBJ1-5	TGTGCCAGCAGCTTAGCGGGAGATCAGCCCCAGCATTTT	CASSLAGDQPQHF
TRBV3-1/TRBV3-2	13	.	.	TRBJ1-2	TGTGCCAGCAGCCAAGAGTCGGTATATGGCTACACCTTC	CASSQESVYGYTF
TRBV5-5	16	.	.	TRBJ1-2	TGTGCCAGCAGCCCGGTGGTAGAACAGGGTGTTGGGGGCTACACCTTC	CASSPVVEQGVGGYTF
TRBV28	14	.	.	TRBJ1-5	TGTGCCGGGGGAGGGGTATATAGCAATCAGCCCCAGCATTTT	CAGGGVYSNQPQHF
TRBV29-1	14	.	.	TRBJ1-2	TGCAGCGTTGAAGATCTTGCGTCGCCGAGGGGCTACACCTTC	CSVEDLASPRGYTF
TRBV14	13	.	.	TRBJ2-7	TGTGCCAGCAGCCGGTACAGGGGGGGCGAGCAGTACTTC	CASSRYRGGEQYF
TRBV5-4	16	few	TRBD1	TRBJ2-3	TGTGCCAGCAGCTTTGGGACAGGGAGAGGTTCAGATACGCAGTATTTT	CASSFGTGRGSDTQYF
TRBV7-2	14	.	TRBD1	TRBJ1-4	TGTGCCAGCAGCTTATCGGGGACAGTTGAAAAACTGTTTTTT	CASSLSGTVEKLFF
TRBV12-3/TRBV12-4	13	.	.	TRBJ1-5	TGTGCCAGCAGCCCAGGGCACAATCAGCCCCAGCATTTT	CASSPGHNQPQHF
TRBV18	14	.	.	TRBJ2-3	TGTGCCAGCTCACATGGGCTCGGGATGGGTACGCAGTATTTT	CASSHGLGMGTQYF
TRBV19	17	.	.	TRBJ1-1	TGTGCCAGTAGTATTCACCGGGACAAATTATTGAACACTGAAGCTTTCTTT	CASSIHRDKLLNTEAFF
TRBV28	14	.	.	TRBJ1-5	TGTGCCAGCAGTTTTTTCGGTAGTAATCAGCCCCAGCATTTT	CASSFFGSNQPQHF